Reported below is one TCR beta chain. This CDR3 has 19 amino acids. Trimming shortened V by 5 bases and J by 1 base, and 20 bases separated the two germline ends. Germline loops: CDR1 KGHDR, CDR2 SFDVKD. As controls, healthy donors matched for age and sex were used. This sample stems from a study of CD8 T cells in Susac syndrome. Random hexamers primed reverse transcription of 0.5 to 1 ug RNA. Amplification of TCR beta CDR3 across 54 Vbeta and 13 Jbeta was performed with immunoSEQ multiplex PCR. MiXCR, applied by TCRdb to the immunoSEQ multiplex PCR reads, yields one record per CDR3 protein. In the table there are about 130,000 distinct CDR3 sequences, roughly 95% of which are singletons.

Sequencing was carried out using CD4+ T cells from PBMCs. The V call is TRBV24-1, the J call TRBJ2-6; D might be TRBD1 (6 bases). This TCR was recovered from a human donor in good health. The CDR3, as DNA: TGTGCCACCAGTGCCTTCCGAGGGGGTCAGGGGTCTGGGGCCAACGTCCTGACTTTC. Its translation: CATSAFRGGQGSGANVLTF.